This T cell receptor (beta chain) originates from a study of Tregs in tolerant kidney transplant recipients. Unstimulated Tregs (CD4+CD25+CD127-) and CD4+CD25- non-Tregs were sorted from PBMCs. Only in-frame clones appear in the TCRdb table, and some are missing; sequencing was by immunoSEQ multiplex PCR. The repertoire has about 240,000 clones, 80% to 85% of them found once; the top ten carry 0.64%. Details on this clone: Antigen unknown.

The study, taken as a whole, reports: Few patients were studied, so findings need validation in larger groups. Expanding Tregs on activated donor B cells appeared to best identify donor-specific TCRbeta clones. Biological reproducibility was not directly addressed in this study.

Germline-derived CDR1 and CDR2 are WNHNN and SYGVQD (reference sequence). Trimming stripped 2 bases from V and 7 bases from J, with 18 bases between. The CDR3 extends over 16 amino acids. This chain links TRBV10-1 with TRBJ2-1; D is uncertain. The clonotype was recovered from a human donor in good health. The sequencing sample was made of CD4+ T cells from blood. DNA of the CDR3: TGCGCCAGCAGTGAGGAGGCAGGTAGAGGCGATAATGAGCAGTTCTTC. Translating gives CASSEEAGRGDNEQFF.